These 27 T cell receptor beta chains originate from one sample sequenced in a study of OX40 agonist ivuxolimab in advanced cancers. The data were produced by immunoSEQ multiplex PCR, yet TCRdb's version contains in-frame clones alone and is incomplete. The sample has approximately 58,000 clones, roughly 79% seen once; the top ten hold less than 2.5%. The sequences come from CD4+ or CD8+ T cells sorted from blood, collected in a trial of the OX40 agonist ivuxolimab. The receptors were sampled from an adult with an advanced solid tumor such as melanoma, head and neck, liver or kidney cancer.

V usage is TRBV2 and J usage is TRBJ1-5, with D possibly being TRBD1 (5 bases). V lost 4 bases and J lost 4, with 8 bases in between. Germline V gene data show CDR1 as SNHLY and CDR2 as FYNNEI. The CDR3 totals 13 residues. CDR3 protein: CASSGQPNQPQHF. CDR3 in DNA: TGTGCCAGCAGTGGACAGCCAAATCAGCCCCAGCATTTT.

The chain couples TRBV28 to TRBJ1-1, with 9 bases fitting TRBD1. J gave up 9 bases and V 5 bases, and 4 bases lay outside the gene matches. Germline CDR1 is MDHEN and CDR2 is SYDVKM. The length of the CDR3 is 12 residues. CDR3 amino acids: CASSPHRGQAFF. CDR3 DNA: TGTGCCAGCAGTCCTCACAGGGGGCAAGCTTTCTTT.

This clone was counted only a few times. This chain uses TRBV9 with TRBJ2-2, with 9 positions matching TRBD2. V lost 4 bases and J lost 0; bases outside the gene matches: 16. CDR1 SGDLS and CDR2 YYNGEE come from the germline V gene. The CDR3 has 20 amino acids. In DNA form, the CDR3 reads TGTGCCAGCAGCCCACGGGCTGGAGCGGGGGGTAACTCGAACACCGGGGAGCTGTTTTTT. Protein sequence: CASSPRAGAGGNSNTGELFF.

The genes are TRBV7-2 and TRBJ2-7, with TRBD1 identical over 8 bases. The CDR3 has 14 amino acids. CDR1 is SGHTA and CDR2 is FQGNSA in the germline V gene. J gave up 5 bases and V 1 base, and 4 bases lay outside the gene matches. The CDR3 bases are TGTGCCAGCAGCTTAGGACAGGGGATCAACGAGCAGTACTTC. Its translation is CASSLGQGINEQYF. Full variable domain (remainder filled in from reference TRBV7-2 and TRBJ2-7): GAGVSQSPSNKVTEKGKDVELRCDPISGHTALYWYRQSLGQGLEFLIYFQGNSAPDKSGLPSDRFSAERTGGSVSTLTIQRTQQEDSAVYLCASSLGQGINEQYFGPGTRLTVT.

The chain is built from TRBV20-1 and TRBJ2-1; 7 positions match TRBD1. Germline V gene lookup returns CDR1 DFQATT and CDR2 SNEGSKA (reference sequence). This CDR3 has 11 amino acids. V lost 3 bases, J lost 7 bases, and 0 bases stayed unmatched. The CDR3 reads CSASRGNEQFF. The CDR3, as DNA: TGCAGTGCTAGCAGGGGGAATGAGCAGTTCTTC.

The rearrangement links TRBV7-2 to TRBJ1-2, with TRBD1 as a possible D gene (5 bases). CDR1 SGHTA and CDR2 FQGNSA come from the germline V gene. This CDR3 has 13 amino acids. Trimming took off 2 bases at V and 3 bases at J, with 7 bases between the two ends. This CDR3 is CASSLLGDYGYTF. In DNA form, the CDR3 reads TGTGCCAGCAGCTTATTAGGGGACTATGGCTACACCTTC.

This sequence joins TRBV28 and TRBJ1-1; D ambiguous. This CDR3 contains 15 residues. V was trimmed by 3 bases and J by 0 bases, leaving 11 bases between them. Germline CDR1 is MDHEN and CDR2 is SYDVKM. The CDR3 nucleotides are TGTGCCAGCAGTTTTCCTCATACAGTGAACACTGAAGCTTTCTTT. Translated, it gives CASSFPHTVNTEAFF. Filled out from reference TRBV28 and TRBJ1-1, the complete variable domain reads DVKVTQSSRYLVKRTGEKVFLECVQDMDHENMFWYRQDPGLGLRLIYFSYDVKMKEKGDIPEGYSVSREKKERFSLILESASTNQTSMYLCASSFPHTVNTEAFFGQGTRLTVV.

The rearrangement uses TRBV4-1 and TRBJ1-2; TRBD1 matches 7 bases. Looked up from germline, CDR1 is MGHRA and CDR2 is YSYEKL. CDR3 size: 18 residues. The J segment lost 6 bases and the V segment lost 3 bases, leaving 19 bases of the junction unmatched. The chain's CDR3 is CASSQGRYRTGPLNGYTF. Written as DNA, the CDR3 is TGCGCCAGCAGCCAGGGACGATACAGGACAGGACCACTGAATGGCTACACCTTC.

This clone appeared a single time. V is TRBV19 and J is TRBJ2-1, with 11 bases fitting TRBD2. Trimming at V came to 7 bases and at J to 2 bases, leaving 4 bases not matched to a gene. The length of the CDR3 is 15 residues. Germline values: CDR1 LNHDA, CDR2 SQIVND (reference sequence). The CDR3 reads CASIQTSGTYNEQFF. DNA of the CDR3: TGTGCCAGTATCCAGACTAGCGGGACCTACAATGAGCAGTTCTTC.

This clone was seen a handful of times. The chain links TRBV19 to TRBJ1-1, with a weak D call TRBD1 (5 bases). Trimming removed 3 bases at V and 3 bases at J, with 8 bases between. The CDR3 consists of 13 residues. Germline-derived CDR1 and CDR2 are LNHDA and SQIVND (reference sequence). Here the CDR3 DNA reads TGTGCCAGTAGTATCTCCAGGGACACTGAAGCTTTCTTT. It specifies CASSISRDTEAFF.

This clone was observed a few times. The rearrangement joins TRBV6-1 to TRBJ1-1; tentatively, D is TRBD1 (6 bases). Trimming took 2 bases from V and 1 from J, leaving 14 bases between them. Per the germline V gene, CDR1 is MNHNS and CDR2 is SASEGT. CDR3 length: 16 residues. For the CDR3, the DNA is TGTGCCAGCAGTGAATTGGGGGGGCGGTCGAACACTGAAGCTTTCTTT. This sequence encodes CASSELGGRSNTEAFF.

The rearrangement uses TRBV7-2 and TRBJ2-7; D is ambiguous. The CDR3 consists of 16 residues. V shed 0 bases and J shed 3 bases, with 15 bases lying between them. Germline-derived CDR1 and CDR2 are SGHTA and FQGNSA. CDR3 amino acids: CASSLALGQYNYEQYF. CDR3 DNA: TGTGCCAGCAGCTTAGCGCTCGGCCAGTACAACTACGAGCAGTACTTC.

This chain uses TRBV11-2 with TRBJ2-3; 7 bases are shared with TRBD1. This CDR3 region has 16 residues. Germline V gene lookup returns CDR1 SGHAT and CDR2 FQNNGV. V lost 6 bases, J lost 2 bases, and 11 bases stayed unmatched. The CDR3: CASRKATGVATDTQYF. DNA for the CDR3: TGTGCCAGCAGGAAAGCAACAGGGGTAGCCACAGATACGCAGTATTTT.

V usage is TRBV19 and J usage is TRBJ2-1; 10 bases are shared with TRBD1. Germline CDR1 is LNHDA and CDR2 is SQIVND (reference sequence). The CDR3 has 13 residues. The ends lost 10 bases at V and 4 bases at J; junction bases unmatched: 4. CDR3 nucleotides: TGTGCCACAAGGGACAGGGGATACAATGAGCAGTTCTTC. It is translated as CATRDRGYNEQFF.

V gene TRBV5-8 combines with J gene TRBJ2-7; a possible D gene is TRBD2 (5 bases). The CDR3 length is 13 residues. The ends were cut back, 2 bases at V and 3 bases at J, with 9 bases in the middle. CDR1 is SGHTS, CDR2 YDEGEE, per germline. CDR3 loop: CASSLSEGYEQYF. The CDR3, as DNA: TGTGCCAGCAGCTTATCCGAGGGCTACGAGCAGTACTTC.

This rearrangement joins TRBV5-1 to TRBJ1-5; D unclear. CDR3 length: 13 amino acids. V shed 5 bases and J shed 3 bases, with 9 bases lying between them. The V gene's germline CDR1 is SGHRS and CDR2 YFSETQ. The chain's CDR3 is CASSRDPNQPQHF. CDR3 DNA sequence: TGCGCCAGCAGTAGGGATCCCAATCAGCCCCAGCATTTT. The entire variable domain, with the rest obtained from reference TRBV5-1 and TRBJ1-5, is as follows: KAGVTQTPRYLIKTRGQQVTLSCSPISGHRSVSWYQQTPGQGLQFLFEYFSETQRNKGNFPGRFSGRQFSNSRSEMNVSTLELGDSALYLCASSRDPNQPQHFGDGTRLSIL.

This sequence joins TRBV19 and TRBJ1-3; 8 bases line up with TRBD1. With V trimmed by 7 bases and J by 0 bases, 8 bases remained unmatched. CDR3 length: 16 residues. CDR1 and CDR2 from the germline V gene are LNHDA and SQIVND (reference sequence). The CDR3 is CASIRDRLSSGNTIYF. The CDR3 nucleotides read TGTGCCAGTATCAGGGACAGGCTGAGCTCTGGAAACACCATATATTTT. The full variable domain, its missing parts supplied by reference TRBV19 and TRBJ1-3, is DGGITQSPKYLFRKEGQNVTLSCEQNLNHDAMYWYRQDPGQGLRLIYYSQIVNDFQKGDIAEGYSVSREKKESFPLTVTSAQKNPTAFYLCASIRDRLSSGNTIYFGEGSWLTVV.

The rearrangement joins TRBV5-1 to TRBJ2-1, with no clear D. V was pared by 4 bases and J by 8 bases, with 10 bases between. The germline V gene encodes CDR1 SGHRS and CDR2 YFSETQ. The CDR3 covers 12 residues. The chain's CDR3 is CASSTRSDEQFF. The CDR3 DNA reads TGCGCCAGCAGCACAAGGTCGGATGAGCAGTTCTTC.

V usage is TRBV7-2 and J usage is TRBJ2-1, with 9 bases aligning to TRBD1. The CDR3 is 14 residues long. Germline assignment: CDR1 SGHTA and CDR2 FQGNSA. J gave up 6 bases and V 4 bases, and 4 bases lay outside the gene matches. The CDR3 reads CASSYGTGRNEQFF. The CDR3 DNA follows: TGTGCCAGCAGCTACGGGACAGGGCGCAATGAGCAGTTCTTC.

The CDR3 sequence is CARSLKDVENRDQPQHF. DNA of the CDR3: TGTGCCAGAAGCTTAAAGGATGTGGAGAACAGAGACCAGCCCCAGCATTTT. V gene TRBV5-3 combines with J gene TRBJ1-5; D is uncertain. TRBV5-3 is placed among ORFs of uncertain function. Trimming removed 2 bases from V and 7 bases from J, with 22 bases in between. The CDR3 covers 17 residues.

This clone was detected a few times. The chain joins TRBV5-5 to TRBJ1-1; 8 bases line up with TRBD1. Germline CDR1 reads SGHKS; CDR2 reads YYEKEE (reference sequence). CDR3 length: 12 amino acids. Unmatched junction bases numbered 3, after V lost 8 bases and J lost 3 bases. In DNA, the CDR3 is TGTGCCAGTGGACAGGGCTACACTGAAGCTTTCTTT. Its protein product is CASGQGYTEAFF.

This chain connects TRBV5-1 to TRBJ2-7, with D possibly matching TRBD1 (6 bases). CDR1 SGHRS and CDR2 YFSETQ come from the germline V gene. This CDR3 spans 13 amino acids. The V end lost 3 bases, the J end lost 6 bases, and 13 bases lay between the germline ends. This CDR3 reads CASSSYRATEQYF. The CDR3 nucleotides read TGCGCCAGCAGCTCCTACAGGGCCACCGAGCAGTACTTC.

The CDR3 sequence is CASSTLTGGLQTQYF. CDR3 nucleotides: TGTGCCAGCAGCACCTTGACAGGGGGTCTACAGACCCAGTACTTC. The chain uses TRBV7-2 and TRBJ2-5; 9 nucleotides match TRBD1. This CDR3 region has 15 residues. Germline V gene sequence: CDR1 SGHTA, CDR2 FQGNSA. Trimming removed 5 bases from V and 6 bases from J; junction bases left unmatched: 10.

This clone was seen only a few times. J is TRBJ1-2 and V is TRBV19, with D possibly being TRBD1 (6 bases). The germline V gene encodes CDR1 LNHDA and CDR2 SQIVND (reference sequence). V was pared by 7 bases and J by 5 bases, with 17 bases between. This CDR3 is built from 14 residues. CDR3 protein: CASTISGARYGYTF. CDR3 sequence (DNA): TGTGCCAGTACCATTTCAGGGGCGCGGTATGGCTACACCTTC.

The gene calls are TRBV5-1 and TRBJ1-2; 7 bases are shared with TRBD1. Germline CDR1 and CDR2: SGHRS and YFSETQ. The CDR3 has 16 amino acids. V was clipped by 0 bases and J by 2 bases; unmatched bases: 7. CDR3 sequence: CASSLGLKGANYGYTF. DNA of the CDR3: TGCGCCAGCAGCTTGGGCTTGAAGGGGGCGAACTATGGCTACACCTTC.

By frequency in the sample, this clone is medium-sized. The chain is built from TRBV6-6 and TRBJ1-2; perhaps TRBD1 as D (5 bases). V was trimmed by 7 bases and J by 2 bases, leaving 8 bases between them. This CDR3 spans 12 amino acids. Germline V CDR1 and CDR2: MNHNY, SVGAGI (reference sequence). In DNA, the CDR3 is TGTGCCAGCAACGGGGGGAACTATGGCTACACCTTC. Residues: CASNGGNYGYTF.

The chain uses TRBV9 and TRBJ2-4; D ambiguous. Trimming removed 1 base at V and 8 bases at J, with 10 bases between. Germline values: CDR1 SGDLS, CDR2 YYNGEE. The CDR3 covers 13 residues. As DNA, the CDR3 is TGTGCCAGCAGCGTATCTTCAAGGGACATTCAGTACTTC. Translating gives CASSVSSRDIQYF.